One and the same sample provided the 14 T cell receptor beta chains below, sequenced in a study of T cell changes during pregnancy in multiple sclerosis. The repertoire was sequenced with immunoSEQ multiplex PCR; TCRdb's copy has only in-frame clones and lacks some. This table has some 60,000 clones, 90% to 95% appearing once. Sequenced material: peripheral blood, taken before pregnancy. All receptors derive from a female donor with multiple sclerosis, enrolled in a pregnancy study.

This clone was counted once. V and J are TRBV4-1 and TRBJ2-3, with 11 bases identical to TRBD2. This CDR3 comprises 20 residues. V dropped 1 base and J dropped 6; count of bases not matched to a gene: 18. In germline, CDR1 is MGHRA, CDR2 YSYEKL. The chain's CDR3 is CASSQAGTLAGDPPRDTQYF. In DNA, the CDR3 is TGCGCCAGCAGCCAAGCTGGTACACTAGCGGGGGACCCCCCCCGGGATACGCAGTATTTT.

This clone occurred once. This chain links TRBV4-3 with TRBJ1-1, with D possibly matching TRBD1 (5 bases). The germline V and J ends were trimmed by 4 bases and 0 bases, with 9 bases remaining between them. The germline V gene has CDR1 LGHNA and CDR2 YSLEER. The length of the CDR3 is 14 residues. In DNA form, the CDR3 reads TGCGCCAGCAGCCCGGGGGGGATGAACACTGAAGCTTTCTTT. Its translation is CASSPGGMNTEAFF.

CDR3 in amino acids: CASSYSRGEGLFF. DNA of the CDR3: TGTGCCAGCAGTTACTCGCGTGGGGAGGGGCTGTTTTTT. The chain uses TRBV6-5 and TRBJ2-2, with 7 positions matching TRBD2. The V gene end was trimmed by 0 bases and the J gene end by 13 bases; junction bases not matched to a gene: 5. CDR1 and CDR2 (germline): MNHEY, SVGAGI. This CDR3 has 13 residues.

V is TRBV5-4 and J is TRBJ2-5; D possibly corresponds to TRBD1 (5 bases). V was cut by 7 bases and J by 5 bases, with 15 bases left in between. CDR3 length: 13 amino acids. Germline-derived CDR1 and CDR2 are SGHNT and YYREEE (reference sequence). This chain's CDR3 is CASGRWGWETQYF. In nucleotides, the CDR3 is TGTGCCAGCGGGCGGTGGGGCTGGGAGACCCAGTACTTC.

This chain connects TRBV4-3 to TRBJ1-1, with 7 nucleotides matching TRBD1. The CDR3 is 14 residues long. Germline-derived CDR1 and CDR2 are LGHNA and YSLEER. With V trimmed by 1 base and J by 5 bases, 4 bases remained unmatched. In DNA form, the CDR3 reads TGCGCCAGCAGCCAAGGGTTACAGGGGACTGAAGCTTTCTTT. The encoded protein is CASSQGLQGTEAFF.

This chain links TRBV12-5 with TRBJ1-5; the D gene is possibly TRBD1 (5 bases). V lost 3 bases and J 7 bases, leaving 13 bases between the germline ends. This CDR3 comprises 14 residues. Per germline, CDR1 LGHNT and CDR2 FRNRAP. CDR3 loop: CASGLGARIQPQHF. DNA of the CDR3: TGTGCTAGTGGTTTAGGGGCCCGGATCCAGCCCCAGCATTTT.

The CDR3 spells CASSSRRGHDRTATNEKLFF. Written as DNA, the CDR3 is TGTGCCAGCAGCTCCCGCAGAGGACACGACAGGACAGCAACTAATGAAAAACTGTTTTTT. The rearrangement links TRBV11-3 to TRBJ1-4; maybe TRBD1 (6 bases). Looked up from germline, CDR1 is SGHNT and CDR2 is YENEEA. The V end was cut by 4 bases, the J end by 0 bases, with 24 bases between. This CDR3 region has 20 residues.

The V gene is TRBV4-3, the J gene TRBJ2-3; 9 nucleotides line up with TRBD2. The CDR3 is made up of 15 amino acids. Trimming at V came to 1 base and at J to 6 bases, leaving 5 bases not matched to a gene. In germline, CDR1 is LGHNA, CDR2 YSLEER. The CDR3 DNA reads TGCGCCAGCAGCCAAGTGGCGGGGGGGGCGGATACGCAGTATTTT. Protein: CASSQVAGGADTQYF.

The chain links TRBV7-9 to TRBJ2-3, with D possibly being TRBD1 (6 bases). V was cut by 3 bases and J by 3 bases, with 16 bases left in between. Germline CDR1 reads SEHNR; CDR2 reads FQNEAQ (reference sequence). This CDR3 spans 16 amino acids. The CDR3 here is CASSFLSRGMTDTQYF. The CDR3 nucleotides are TGTGCCAGCAGCTTCCTCTCCAGGGGAATGACAGATACGCAGTATTTT.

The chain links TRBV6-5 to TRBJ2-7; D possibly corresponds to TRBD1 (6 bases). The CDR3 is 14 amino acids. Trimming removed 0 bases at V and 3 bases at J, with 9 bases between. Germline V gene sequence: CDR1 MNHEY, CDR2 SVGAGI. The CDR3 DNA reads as TGTGCCAGCAGTTACTCCGGGACAAACTACGAGCAGTACTTC. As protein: CASSYSGTNYEQYF.

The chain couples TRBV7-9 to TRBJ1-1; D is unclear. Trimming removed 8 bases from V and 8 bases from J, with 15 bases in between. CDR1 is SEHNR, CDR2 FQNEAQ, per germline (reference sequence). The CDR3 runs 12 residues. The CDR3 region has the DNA TGTGCCAGCGGAACCCGGGGAGGGGAAGCTTTCTTT. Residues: CASGTRGGEAFF.

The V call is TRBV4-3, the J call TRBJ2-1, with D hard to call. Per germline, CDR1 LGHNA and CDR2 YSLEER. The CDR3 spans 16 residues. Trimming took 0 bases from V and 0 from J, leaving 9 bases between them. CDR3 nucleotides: TGCGCCAGCAGCCAAGATTGGGCCGGCTCCTACAATGAGCAGTTCTTC. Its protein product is CASSQDWAGSYNEQFF.

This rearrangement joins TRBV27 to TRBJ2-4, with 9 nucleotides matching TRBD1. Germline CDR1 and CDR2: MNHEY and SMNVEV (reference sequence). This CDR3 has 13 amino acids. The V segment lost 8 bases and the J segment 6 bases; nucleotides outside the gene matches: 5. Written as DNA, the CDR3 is TGTGCCAGCGCCCCGGGACAGGGAAACATTCAGTACTTC. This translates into CASAPGQGNIQYF.

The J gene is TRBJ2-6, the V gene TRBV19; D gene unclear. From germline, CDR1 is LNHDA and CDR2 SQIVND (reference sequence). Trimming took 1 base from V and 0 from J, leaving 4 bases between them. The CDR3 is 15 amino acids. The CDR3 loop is CASSIGDSGANVLTF. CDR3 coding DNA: TGTGCCAGTAGTATAGGAGACTCTGGGGCCAACGTCCTGACTTTC.